The 16 T cell receptor beta chains below all came from one sample that was sequenced in a study of cytomegalovirus exposure and HLA in healthy donors. Primers included in the PCR were 60 Vbeta and 13 Jbeta primers. Sequenced by immunoSEQ multiplex PCR; TCRdb stores in-frame clones only, minus some. The sample gives more than 90,000 clones, approximately 80% of which show up once; roughly 5% is in the top ten. Sequenced: PBMCs. The receptors shown here come from a middle-aged man in good health and CMV-seropositive.

The rearrangement uses TRBV4-1 and TRBJ2-1, with 10 bases lining up with TRBD2. Germline loops: CDR1 MGHRA, CDR2 YSYEKL. The CDR3 totals 16 residues. V was clipped by 5 bases and J by 9 bases; unmatched bases: 13. The CDR3 is CASSLVPSGGAGEQFF. The CDR3 DNA reads TGCGCCAGCAGCTTGGTTCCCAGCGGGGGGGCGGGTGAGCAGTTCTTC.

The chain employs TRBV4-3 and TRBJ1-2; 7 bases agree with TRBD1. Germline CDR1 and CDR2: LGHNA and YSLEER. Germline trimming cut 0 bases from V and 2 bases from J; bases unmatched to any gene: 12. The CDR3 extends over 18 amino acids. The CDR3 loop reads CASSQDRGLGNRNYGYTF. The DNA of the CDR3 is TGCGCCAGCAGCCAAGATAGGGGGCTCGGAAATCGGAACTATGGCTACACCTTC.

The J gene is TRBJ1-1, the V gene TRBV6-1; D is unclear. The V end lost 6 bases, the J end lost 11 bases, and 13 bases lay between the germline ends. Germline CDR1 and CDR2: MNHNS and SASEGT. The CDR3 loop spans 11 amino acids. The CDR3 DNA follows: TGTGCCAGCAGGTCCACTAGCAGGGCTTTCTTT. It encodes CASRSTSRAFF.

This chain links TRBV5-4 with TRBJ2-1; 7 nucleotides line up with TRBD1. This CDR3 has 15 residues. The germline CDR1 and CDR2 sequences are SGHNT and YYREEE (reference sequence). Trimming cost V 4 bases and J 2 bases; bases outside gene matches: 6. CDR3 sequence (DNA): TGTGCCAGCAGCACCCCTACAGGGGCCTACAATGAGCAGTTCTTC. It yields the protein CASSTPTGAYNEQFF.

The chain combines TRBV6-5 with TRBJ1-1, with TRBD1 matching over 7 bases. The trim removed 11 bases at V and 2 bases at J, leaving 8 bases unmatched. CDR1 is MNHEY and CDR2 is SVGAGI in the germline V gene. The CDR3 runs 13 residues. The CDR3 region is CAANKGGNTEAFF. The CDR3, as DNA: TGTGCCGCGAATAAAGGGGGCAACACTGAAGCTTTCTTT.

CDR3 DNA sequence: TGTGCCAGCAGCCCCGTGGACTGGTCAGATACGCAGTATTTT. As protein: CASSPVDWSDTQYF. J is TRBJ2-3 and V is TRBV7-8; a weak D match, TRBD2 (5 bases). CDR1 is SGHVS and CDR2 is FQNEAQ in the germline V gene. V gave up 5 bases and J gave up 4 bases, with 13 bases separating them. The CDR3 is made up of 14 amino acids.

The chain combines TRBV5-1 with TRBJ2-2, with D tentatively TRBD2 (5 bases). The germline V and J ends were trimmed by 9 bases and 6 bases, with 15 bases remaining between them. Per germline, CDR1 SGHRS and CDR2 YFSETQ. The CDR3 runs 13 residues. The CDR3 nucleotides read TGCGCCACGGGGATAGGCTACTCCGGGGAGCTGTTTTTT. It specifies CATGIGYSGELFF.

The chain recombines TRBV10-3 with TRBJ2-7, with 7 bases aligning to TRBD1. The CDR3 covers 14 residues. V lost 4 bases to trimming and J lost 3 bases; unmatched junction nucleotides: 6. Per germline, CDR1 ENHRY and CDR2 SYGVKD. CDR3 bases: TGTGCCATCAGTGTGGGGACAGACAGCTACGAGCAGTACTTC. It translates to CAISVGTDSYEQYF.

In regard to this clone: The junction shows a germline mismatch at one end, possibly a read error. The chain couples TRBV7-7 to TRBJ2-5; 9 bases line up with TRBD2. This CDR3 region has 16 residues. Germline CDR1 SSHAT, CDR2 FNYEAQ (reference sequence). The CDR3 DNA follows: TGTGCTAGCAGCTTAGCAGGCGGGGGGGGCCCAGAGACCCAGTACTTC. It encodes CASSLAGGGGPETQYF.

The rearrangement uses TRBV2 and TRBJ1-5, with 8 bases matching TRBD1. Looked up from germline, CDR1 is SNHLY and CDR2 is FYNNEI. The CDR3 is 15 amino acids. V shed 7 bases and J 2 bases; nucleotides not matched to a gene: 7. The CDR3 reads CASKLDRAGNQPQHF. The CDR3 DNA sequence: TGTGCCAGCAAATTGGACAGGGCAGGCAATCAGCCCCAGCATTTT.

The genes are TRBV4-3 and TRBJ1-4; 9 nucleotides match TRBD1. The germline gives CDR1 LGHNA, CDR2 YSLEER. With 1 base clipped from V and 10 bases from J, the junction kept 7 bases outside the gene matches. CDR3 length: 15 amino acids. CDR3 protein: CASSQGTGGVGKLFF. The CDR3, as DNA: TGCGCCAGCAGCCAAGGTACAGGGGGCGTAGGAAAACTGTTTTTT.

The rearrangement links TRBV19 to TRBJ2-7; maybe TRBD1 (5 bases). CDR1 is LNHDA and CDR2 is SQIVND in the germline V gene (reference sequence). The CDR3 has 14 amino acids. Trimming removed 4 bases from V and 5 bases from J, with 15 bases in between. CDR3 nucleotide sequence: TGTGCCAGTAGTAGGCAGGGAATTTCCGACGAGCAGTACTTC. As protein: CASSRQGISDEQYF.

The chain employs TRBV5-1 and TRBJ2-3; 8 nucleotides align to TRBD1. Losses at the gene ends were 4 bases for V and 0 bases for J; bases not matched to a gene: 7. The CDR3 is 16 amino acids. Per the germline V gene, CDR1 is SGHRS and CDR2 is YFSETQ. CDR3: CASSVLRTGSTDTQYF. The DNA for the CDR3 is TGCGCCAGCAGCGTTCTTAGGACAGGGAGCACAGATACGCAGTATTTT.

The chain recombines TRBV5-1 with TRBJ2-7; the match to TRBD1 covers 8 bases. CDR1 and CDR2 from the germline V gene are SGHRS and YFSETQ. This CDR3 spans 16 amino acids. V lost 0 bases to trimming and J lost 2 bases; unmatched junction nucleotides: 7. The CDR3 DNA reads as TGCGCCAGCAGCTTGGACGGACCAGGGGGCCCCTACGAGCAGTACTTC. It codes for CASSLDGPGGPYEQYF.

This clone was observed a handful of times. The CDR3 sequence is CASSKQGVVEAFF. The CDR3 DNA reads TGTGCCAGCAGTAAACAGGGGGTGGTTGAAGCTTTCTTT. The V call is TRBV6-6, the J call TRBJ1-1; 8 positions agree with TRBD1. V lost 5 bases, J lost 7 bases, and 6 bases stayed unmatched. CDR1 and CDR2 from the germline V gene are MNHNY and SVGAGI (reference sequence). There are 13 residues in the CDR3.

The chain uses TRBV30 and TRBJ1-3; 7 bases agree with TRBD1. This CDR3 contains 15 residues. CDR1 is GTSNPN, CDR2 SVGIG, per germline (reference sequence). After removal of 1 base from V and 2 bases from J, the junction contained 5 bases not matched to a gene. The CDR3 is CAWSAITGAGNTIYF. The CDR3 DNA is TGTGCCTGGAGTGCAATTACAGGGGCTGGAAACACCATATATTTT.